This entry concerns a single T cell receptor (beta chain). Its matching antigen is unknown. PCR was performed using 60 Vbeta and 13 Jbeta primers. The protocol was immunoSEQ multiplex PCR, while the TCRdb copy is restricted to in-frame clones and leaves out a portion. The data include around 53,000 clones; the top ten clones carry under 15%. The sample comes from a study of cytomegalovirus exposure and HLA in healthy donors. Study background: Membership in the Caucasian-associated ancestry cluster was found for around 81% of about 430 genotyped donors.

Whole-study findings and limits: Sequencing probably produced one cluster of sequence variants that were highly shared. Later analysis suggested most CMV-associated TCR beta chains were HLA-restricted. Presence/absence analyses assumed roughly uniform sequencing depth across donors.

Trimming stripped 4 bases from V and 0 bases from J, with 11 bases between. Looked up from germline, CDR1 is SGHRS and CDR2 is YFSETQ. The CDR3 totals 16 residues. This TCR was sampled from a man in his late teens or twenties in good health and CMV-seropositive. V and J are TRBV5-1 and TRBJ2-6; tentatively, D is TRBD1 (5 bases). Sample: PBMCs. Here the CDR3 reads CASSDSIFSGANVLTF. CDR3 nucleotide sequence: TGCGCCAGCAGCGACAGTATTTTCTCTGGGGCCAACGTCCTGACTTTC.